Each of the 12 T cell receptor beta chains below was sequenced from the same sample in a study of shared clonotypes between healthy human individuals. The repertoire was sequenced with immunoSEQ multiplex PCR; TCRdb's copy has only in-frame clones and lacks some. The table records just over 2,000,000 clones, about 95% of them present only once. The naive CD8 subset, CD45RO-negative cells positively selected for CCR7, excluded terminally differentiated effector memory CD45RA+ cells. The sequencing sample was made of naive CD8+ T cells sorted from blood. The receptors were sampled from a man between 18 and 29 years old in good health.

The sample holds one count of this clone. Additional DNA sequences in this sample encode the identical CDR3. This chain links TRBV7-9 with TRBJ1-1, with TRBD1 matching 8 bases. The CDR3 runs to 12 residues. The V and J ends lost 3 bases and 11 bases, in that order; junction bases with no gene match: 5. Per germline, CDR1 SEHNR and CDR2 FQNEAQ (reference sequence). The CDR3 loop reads CASSLDRAEAFF. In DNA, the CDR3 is TGTGCCAGCAGCTTGGACAGGGCGGAGGCTTTCTTT. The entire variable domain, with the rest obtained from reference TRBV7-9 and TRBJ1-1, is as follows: DTGVSQNPRHKITKRGQNVTFRCDPISEHNRLYWYRQTLGQGPEFLTYFQNEAQLEKSRLLSDRFSAERPKGSFSTLEIQRTEQGDSAMYLCASSLDRAEAFFGQGTRLTVV.

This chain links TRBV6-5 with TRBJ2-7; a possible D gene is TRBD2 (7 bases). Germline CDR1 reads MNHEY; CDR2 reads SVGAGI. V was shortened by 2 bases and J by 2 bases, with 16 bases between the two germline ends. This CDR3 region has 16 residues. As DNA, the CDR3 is TGTGCCAGCAGTTACCCCCCCGCGGGGGCAACCTACGAGCAGTACTTC. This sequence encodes CASSYPPAGATYEQYF.

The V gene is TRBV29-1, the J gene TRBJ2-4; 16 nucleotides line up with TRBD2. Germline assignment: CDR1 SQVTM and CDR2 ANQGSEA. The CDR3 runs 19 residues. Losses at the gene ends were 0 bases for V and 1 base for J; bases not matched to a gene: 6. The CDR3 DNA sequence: TGCAGCGTTGAAGATCAGGGACTAGCGGGGGGGTTCGCCAAAAACATTCAGTACTTC. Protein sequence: CSVEDQGLAGGFAKNIQYF.

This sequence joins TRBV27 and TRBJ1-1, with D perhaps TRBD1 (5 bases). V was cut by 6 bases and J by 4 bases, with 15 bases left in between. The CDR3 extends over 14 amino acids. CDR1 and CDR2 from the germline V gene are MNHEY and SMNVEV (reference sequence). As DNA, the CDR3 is TGTGCCAGCAGATTTGTCGGAGGGGTCACTGAAGCTTTCTTT. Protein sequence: CASRFVGGVTEAFF.

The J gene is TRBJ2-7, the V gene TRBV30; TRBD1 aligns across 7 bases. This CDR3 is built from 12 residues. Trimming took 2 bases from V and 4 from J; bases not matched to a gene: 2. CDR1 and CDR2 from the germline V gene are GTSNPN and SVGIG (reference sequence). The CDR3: CAWSSGGYEQYF. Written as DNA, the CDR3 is TGTGCCTGGAGTTCAGGGGGATACGAGCAGTACTTC.

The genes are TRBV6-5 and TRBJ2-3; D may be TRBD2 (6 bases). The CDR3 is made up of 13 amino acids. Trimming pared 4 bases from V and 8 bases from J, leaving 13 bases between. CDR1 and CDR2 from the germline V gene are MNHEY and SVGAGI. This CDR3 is CASSLGLLATQYF. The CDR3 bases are TGTGCCAGCAGTTTAGGACTATTGGCTACGCAGTATTTT.

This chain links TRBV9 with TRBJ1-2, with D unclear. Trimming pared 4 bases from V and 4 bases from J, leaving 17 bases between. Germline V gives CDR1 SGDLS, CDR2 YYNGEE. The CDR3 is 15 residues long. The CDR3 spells CASSPSGGPSYGYTF. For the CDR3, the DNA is TGTGCCAGCAGCCCGTCGGGAGGGCCCTCCTATGGCTACACCTTC.

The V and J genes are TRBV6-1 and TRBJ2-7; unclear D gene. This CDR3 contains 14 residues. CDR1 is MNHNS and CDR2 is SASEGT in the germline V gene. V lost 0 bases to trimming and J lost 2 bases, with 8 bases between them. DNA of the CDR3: TGTGCCAGCAGTGAAGCTTGGGATCCCTACGAGCAGTACTTC. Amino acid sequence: CASSEAWDPYEQYF.

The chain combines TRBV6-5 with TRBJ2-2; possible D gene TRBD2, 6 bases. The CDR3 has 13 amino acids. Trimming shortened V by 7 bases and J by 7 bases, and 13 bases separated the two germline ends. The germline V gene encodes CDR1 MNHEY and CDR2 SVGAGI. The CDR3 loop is CASNAGLGGELFF. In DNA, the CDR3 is TGTGCCAGCAATGCGGGGCTGGGCGGGGAGCTGTTTTTT.

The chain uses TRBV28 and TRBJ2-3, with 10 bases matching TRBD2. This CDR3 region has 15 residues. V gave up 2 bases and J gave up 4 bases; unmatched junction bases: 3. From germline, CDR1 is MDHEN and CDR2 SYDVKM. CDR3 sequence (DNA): TGTGCCAGCAGTTTAGGACTAGCGGCCCCAGATACGCAGTATTTT. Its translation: CASSLGLAAPDTQYF.

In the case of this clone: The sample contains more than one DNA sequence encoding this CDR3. Written as DNA, the CDR3 is TGTGCCAGCACATCGGGGGGGAACACTGAAGCTTTCTTT. Protein: CASTSGGNTEAFF. The chain uses TRBV6-5 and TRBJ1-1; D perhaps matches TRBD1 (5 bases). The V gene lost 7 bases and the J gene lost 1 base, with 10 bases spanning the gap. This CDR3 has 13 amino acids. Germline assignment: CDR1 MNHEY and CDR2 SVGAGI.

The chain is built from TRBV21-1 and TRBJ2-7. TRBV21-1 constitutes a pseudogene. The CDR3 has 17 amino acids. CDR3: CASSKAKGTPRPYEQYF. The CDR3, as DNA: TGTGCCAGCAGCAAAGCGAAGGGCACCCCCCGGCCCTACGAGCAGTACTTC.